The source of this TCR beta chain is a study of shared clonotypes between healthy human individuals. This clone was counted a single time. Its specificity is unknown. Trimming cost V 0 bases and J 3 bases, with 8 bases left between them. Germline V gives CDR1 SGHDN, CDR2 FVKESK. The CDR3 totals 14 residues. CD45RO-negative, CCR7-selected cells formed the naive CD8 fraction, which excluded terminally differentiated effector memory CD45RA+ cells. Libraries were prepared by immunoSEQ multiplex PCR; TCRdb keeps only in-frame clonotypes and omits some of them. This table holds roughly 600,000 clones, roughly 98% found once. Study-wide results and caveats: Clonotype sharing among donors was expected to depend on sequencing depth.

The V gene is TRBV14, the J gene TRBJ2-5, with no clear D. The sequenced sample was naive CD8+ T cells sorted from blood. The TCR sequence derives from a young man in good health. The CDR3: CASSQDIEEETQYF. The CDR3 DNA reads TGTGCCAGCAGCCAAGACATTGAAGAAGAGACCCAGTACTTC.